This paragraph reports one T cell receptor (beta chain). The antigen remains unidentified. The sample belongs to a study of human T cells and chemical hapten exposure. Across the whole study: TCR yields per sample varied, mainly owing to small pooled library volume differences. Study-wide points: The number of TCRs over 1 in 1000 frequency stayed unchanged after DPC.

Documented time point: healthy volunteer bleed at 2 weeks. Total RNA was isolated from whole blood that had not been fractionated. The V segment lost 1 base and the J segment 0 bases; nucleotides outside the gene matches: 6. Germline loops: CDR1 SGHAT, CDR2 FQNNGV. This CDR3 is 19 amino acids long. Single cDNA molecules in the library carried unique molecular identifiers attached during preparation. Per the original data handling: Between roughly 20,000 and 690,600 TCRs appeared in each sample, and the median stood at 95,638. TCRdb re-called the RACE reads through MiXCR, storing one row per CDR3 protein. TCRdb assigned the V and J calls; the authors' analysis was not used. The sample lists 130,000 or so distinct CDR3 sequences; 9% to 10% were seen once.

The chain links TRBV11-2 to TRBJ2-5; 15 bases are a match to TRBD2. The origin of this receptor is a male donor in good health. Some clones in this sample may be carry-over from other donors' samples. Sequencing was carried out using whole blood. The CDR3 sequence is CASSLAGTSGGRYQETQYF. In nucleotides, the CDR3 is TGTGCCAGCAGCTTAGCCGGGACTAGCGGGGGGAGGTACCAAGAGACCCAGTACTTC.